The T cell receptor beta chain under discussion was sequenced for a study of T cell responses to AZD1222 COVID-19 vaccine. Second-dose intervals of approximately 4 or approximately 12 weeks were pooled. V was pared by 6 bases and J by 7 bases, with 2 bases of the junction left unmatched. Germline CDR1 and CDR2: MNHEY and SVGAGI. This CDR3 spans 11 amino acids. To note about this clone: The target antigen is unknown.

Profiling relied on immunoSEQ multiplex PCR, and the TCRdb table lists in-frame clones only, not all of them. The sample records about 130,000 clones, roughly 85% being singletons. Study findings and constraints: Repertoires in all cases were sampled only once the peak T cell response had passed. There were mostly white British donors and more females than males, and clonal diversity was possibly underestimated.

The V and J genes are TRBV6-5 and TRBJ2-7; the match to TRBD1 covers 8 bases. The specimen comprised peripheral blood, sampled 28 days after the second AZD1222 dose. This clonotype was obtained from an adult who received the AZD1222 COVID-19 vaccine. The CDR3 nucleotides read TGTGCCAGCAGCTGGACAGGGGAGCAGTACTTC. Translated, it gives CASSWTGEQYF.